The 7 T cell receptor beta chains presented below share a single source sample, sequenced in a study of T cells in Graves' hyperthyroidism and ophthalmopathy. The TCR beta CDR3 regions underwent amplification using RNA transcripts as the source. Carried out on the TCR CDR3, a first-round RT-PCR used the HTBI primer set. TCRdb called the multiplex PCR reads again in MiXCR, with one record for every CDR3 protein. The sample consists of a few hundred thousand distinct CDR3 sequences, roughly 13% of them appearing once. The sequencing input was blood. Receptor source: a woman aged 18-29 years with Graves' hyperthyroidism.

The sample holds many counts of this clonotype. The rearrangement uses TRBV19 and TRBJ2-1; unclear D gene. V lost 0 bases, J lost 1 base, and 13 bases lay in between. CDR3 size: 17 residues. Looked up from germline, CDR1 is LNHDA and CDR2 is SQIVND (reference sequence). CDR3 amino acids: CASSIETASWSYNEQFF. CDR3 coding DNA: TGTGCCAGTAGTATAGAAACAGCATCGTGGTCCTACAATGAGCAGTTCTTC.

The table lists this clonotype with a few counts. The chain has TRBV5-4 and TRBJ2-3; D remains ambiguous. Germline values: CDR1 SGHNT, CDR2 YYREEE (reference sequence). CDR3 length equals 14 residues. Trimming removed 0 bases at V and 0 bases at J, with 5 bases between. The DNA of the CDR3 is TGTGCCAGCAGCTTGGTGATGAGCACAGATACGCAGTATTTT. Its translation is CASSLVMSTDTQYF. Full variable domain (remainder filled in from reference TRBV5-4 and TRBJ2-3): ETGVTQSPTHLIKTRGQQVTLRCSSQSGHNTVSWYQQALGQGPQFIFQYYREEENGRGNFPPRFSGLQFPNYSSELNVNALELDDSALYLCASSLVMSTDTQYFGPGTRLTVL.

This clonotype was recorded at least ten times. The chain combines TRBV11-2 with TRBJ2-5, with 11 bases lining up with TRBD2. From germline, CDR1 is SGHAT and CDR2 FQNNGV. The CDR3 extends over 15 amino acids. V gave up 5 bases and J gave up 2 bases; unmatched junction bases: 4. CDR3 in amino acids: CASSKGLAEQETQYF. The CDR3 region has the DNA TGTGCCAGCAGCAAGGGACTAGCGGAACAAGAGACCCAGTACTTC.

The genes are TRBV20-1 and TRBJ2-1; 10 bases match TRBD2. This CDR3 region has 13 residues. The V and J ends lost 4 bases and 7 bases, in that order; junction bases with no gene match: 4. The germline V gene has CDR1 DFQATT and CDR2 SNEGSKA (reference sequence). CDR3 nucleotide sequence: TGCAGTGCTAAGGGTAGCGGGAGGAATGAGCAGTTCTTC. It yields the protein CSAKGSGRNEQFF.

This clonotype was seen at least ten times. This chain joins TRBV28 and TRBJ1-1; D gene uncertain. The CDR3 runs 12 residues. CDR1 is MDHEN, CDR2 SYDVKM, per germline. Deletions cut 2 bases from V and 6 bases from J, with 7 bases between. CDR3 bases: TGTGCCAGCAGTTTAGAGGTTGCTGAAGCTTTCTTT. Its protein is CASSLEVAEAFF.

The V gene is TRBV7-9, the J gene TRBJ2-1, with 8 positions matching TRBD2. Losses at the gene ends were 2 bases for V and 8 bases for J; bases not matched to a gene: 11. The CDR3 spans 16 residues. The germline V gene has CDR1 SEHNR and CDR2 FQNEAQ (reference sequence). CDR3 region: CASSLTSGGTKDEQFF. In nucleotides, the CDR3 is TGTGCCAGCAGCTTAACTAGCGGAGGAACCAAGGATGAGCAGTTCTTC.

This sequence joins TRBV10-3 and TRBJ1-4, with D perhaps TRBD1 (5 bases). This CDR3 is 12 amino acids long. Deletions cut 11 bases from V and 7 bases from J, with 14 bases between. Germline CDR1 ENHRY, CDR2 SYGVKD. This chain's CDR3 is CAVRGEGEKLFF. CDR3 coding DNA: TGTGCCGTCCGGGGCGAGGGTGAAAAACTGTTTTTT.